These 18 T cell receptor beta chains came from one sample sequenced in a study of blood T cells in healthy people across ages. The second PCR ran about 6 to 12 cycles with a sample-barcoded 5' primer and J-beta primers. One entry per CDR3 protein, called by TCRdb with MiXCR from the 5' RACE reads. The table lists about 1.7 million distinct CDR3 sequences, over 25% of them singletons. The sequencing input was blood. The origin of the receptors is a woman in her 30s in good health.

This chain connects TRBV3-1 to TRBJ1-5, with D uncertain. Germline loops: CDR1 LGHDT, CDR2 YNNKEL (reference sequence). This CDR3 region has 13 residues. V was shortened by 0 bases and J by 9 bases, with 9 bases between the two germline ends. The CDR3 region has the DNA TGTGCCAGCAGCCAAGAGGGCGGTGCGCCCCAGCATTTT. Residues: CASSQEGGAPQHF.

The rearrangement uses TRBV20-1 and TRBJ1-2; no firm D call. The CDR3 has 15 residues. Germline loops: CDR1 DFQATT, CDR2 SNEGSKA (reference sequence). V lost 3 bases and J 4 bases, leaving 18 bases between the germline ends. CDR3 bases: TGCAGTGCTAGGAGCGCTCCGGACGGTAGCTATGGCTACACCTTC. Translated: CSARSAPDGSYGYTF.

V is TRBV12-3 or TRBV12-4 and J is TRBJ1-2; the D gene is possibly TRBD1 (5 bases). Trimming took 6 bases from V and 6 from J, leaving 17 bases between them. CDR3 length: 14 residues. The CDR3 region has the DNA TGTGCCAGCAGCTTCCTTGGGAGGGGCAATGGCTACACCTTC. The encoded protein is CASSFLGRGNGYTF.

About this clonotype itself: A much larger clone differs by one base, so this may be a read error. This rearrangement joins TRBV6-5 to TRBJ2-7; no firm D call. Trimming pared 10 bases from V and 1 base from J, leaving 17 bases between. The germline V gene encodes CDR1 MNHEY and CDR2 SVGAGI. CDR3 length: 14 residues. The CDR3 DNA is TGTGCCACCAGCCCCCAGGAATATTCCTACGAGCAGTACTTC. Amino acids: CATSPQEYSYEQYF.

In this sample, this clonotype turned up many times. This rearrangement joins TRBV12-3 or TRBV12-4 to TRBJ2-7; 7 bases are a match to TRBD1. The CDR3 runs to 14 residues. Trimming cost V 8 bases and J 0 bases; bases outside gene matches: 7. The CDR3, as DNA: TGTGCCAGCCGGAAGGGACAGAGCTCCTACGAGCAGTACTTC. It is translated as CASRKGQSSYEQYF.

This clonotype was counted ten times or more. The chain employs TRBV28 and TRBJ2-4; no reliable D call. Germline V gene sequence: CDR1 MDHEN, CDR2 SYDVKM. This CDR3 spans 14 amino acids. V was cut by 5 bases and J by 3 bases, with 11 bases left in between. The CDR3 spells CASSPTTRKNIQYF. In DNA, the CDR3 is TGTGCCAGCAGTCCCACGACCCGCAAAAACATTCAGTACTTC.

This clonotype was picked up many times. The genes are TRBV20-1 and TRBJ2-1; TRBD1 agrees at 10 bases. In germline, CDR1 is DFQATT, CDR2 SNEGSKA (reference sequence). This CDR3 region has 16 residues. V lost 1 base and J lost 4; bases outside the gene matches: 7. This CDR3 reads CSARAPPGQGYNEQFF. The DNA of the CDR3 is TGCAGTGCTAGAGCCCCGCCGGGACAGGGGTACAATGAGCAGTTCTTC.

This sequence joins TRBV20-1 and TRBJ2-7; possible D gene TRBD2, 6 bases. V was cut by 0 bases and J by 7 bases, with 31 bases left in between. This CDR3 spans 19 amino acids. CDR1 DFQATT and CDR2 SNEGSKA come from the germline V gene (reference sequence). Written as DNA, the CDR3 is TGCAGTGCTAGAGAGCCCATGGGGGGTCGACGGGGGAGGTCCCTGGAGCAGTACTTC. It is translated as CSAREPMGGRRGRSLEQYF.

The chain employs TRBV12-3 or TRBV12-4 and TRBJ1-5; D not resolved. The CDR3 has 14 residues. V lost 3 bases and J lost 3, with 9 bases in between. CDR3 coding DNA: TGTGCCAGCAGTTTTGGTCAGATCAATCAGCCCCAGCATTTT. Residues: CASSFGQINQPQHF.

This clonotype has more than one count but fewer than ten. The chain carries TRBV9 and TRBJ1-4; D is possibly TRBD1 (5 bases). Germline CDR1 reads SGDLS; CDR2 reads YYNGEE. This CDR3 has 14 amino acids. V was pared by 0 bases and J by 5 bases, with 8 bases between. CDR3 amino acids: CASSVGGLNEKLFF. The CDR3 nucleotides read TGTGCCAGCAGCGTAGGGGGCCTGAATGAAAAACTGTTTTTT.

Worth noting for this clonotype: An end of the junction differs from the germline gene, which may be a read error. CDR3 amino acids: CASSEVQGSNQPQHF. DNA of the CDR3: TGTGCCAGTAGTGAAGTCCAGGGAAGCAATCAGCCCCAGCATTTT. This chain connects TRBV6-1 to TRBJ1-5, with D possibly being TRBD1 (5 bases). Per the germline V gene, CDR1 is MNHNS and CDR2 is SASEGT. The CDR3 runs 15 residues.

The chain joins TRBV7-6 to TRBJ2-3; D may be TRBD1 or TRBD2 (5 bases each). V was trimmed by 5 bases and J by 2 bases, leaving 14 bases between them. Germline CDR1 reads SGHVS; CDR2 reads FNYEAQ. CDR3 size: 15 residues. The CDR3 DNA follows: TGTGCCAGCAGCCTAGGGGACCCGATCACAGATACGCAGTATTTT. This codes for CASSLGDPITDTQYF.

This clonotype was counted at least ten times. V is TRBV20-1 and J is TRBJ2-3; 13 bases align to TRBD2. The CDR3 sequence is 16 residues long. V gave up 5 bases and J gave up 1 base; unmatched junction bases: 6. Per germline, CDR1 DFQATT and CDR2 SNEGSKA (reference sequence). The chain's CDR3 is CSAPTSGGIGTDTQYF. Here the CDR3 DNA reads TGCAGTGCTCCGACTAGCGGGGGGATTGGCACAGATACGCAGTATTTT.

Here the CDR3 DNA reads TGTGCCAGCAGTGTGAGACTAGCGGTGAATGAGCAGTTCTTC. It translates to CASSVRLAVNEQFF. This sequence joins TRBV27 and TRBJ2-1, with TRBD2 matching over 9 bases. V was pared by 5 bases and J by 7 bases, with 6 bases of the junction left unmatched. The CDR3 length is 14 residues. Germline CDR1 and CDR2: MNHEY and SMNVEV (reference sequence).

The chain joins TRBV3-1 to TRBJ2-3, with 8 nucleotides matching TRBD1. The CDR3 contains 16 residues. The ends lost 0 bases at V and 2 bases at J; junction bases unmatched: 4. Germline V lookup: CDR1 LGHDT, CDR2 YNNKEL (reference sequence). CDR3 in DNA: TGTGCCAGCAGCCAAGAAACAGGGGGACACACAGATACGCAGTATTTT. It is translated as CASSQETGGHTDTQYF.

This clonotype was seen at least ten times. The rearrangement joins TRBV28 to TRBJ2-6, with D possibly matching TRBD1 (5 bases). Germline-derived CDR1 and CDR2 are MDHEN and SYDVKM. Trimming removed 4 bases at V and 0 bases at J, with 7 bases between. There are 15 residues in the CDR3. The CDR3 sequence is CASSSGFSGANVLTF. The CDR3 nucleotides are TGTGCCAGCAGTTCAGGGTTCTCTGGGGCCAACGTCCTGACTTTC.

This clonotype appeared many times. The CDR3: CASSPDRPVLSSTDTQYF. In DNA form, the CDR3 reads TGCGCCAGCAGTCCGGACCGTCCCGTACTTTCTAGCACAGATACGCAGTATTTT. The chain carries TRBV10-1 and TRBJ2-3; D uncertain. V lost 5 bases, J lost 0 bases, and 21 bases lay in between. The germline gives CDR1 WNHNN, CDR2 SYGVQD (reference sequence). The CDR3 is 18 residues long.

Many counts were recorded for this clonotype. The chain uses TRBV6-6 and TRBJ2-1; unclear D gene. The CDR3 length is 12 residues. Germline CDR1 and CDR2: MNHNY and SVGAGI (reference sequence). Trimming took off 2 bases at V and 9 bases at J, with 8 bases between the two ends. In DNA, the CDR3 is TGTGCCAGCAGTTACCTTCTACCTGAGCAGTTCTTC. It encodes CASSYLLPEQFF.